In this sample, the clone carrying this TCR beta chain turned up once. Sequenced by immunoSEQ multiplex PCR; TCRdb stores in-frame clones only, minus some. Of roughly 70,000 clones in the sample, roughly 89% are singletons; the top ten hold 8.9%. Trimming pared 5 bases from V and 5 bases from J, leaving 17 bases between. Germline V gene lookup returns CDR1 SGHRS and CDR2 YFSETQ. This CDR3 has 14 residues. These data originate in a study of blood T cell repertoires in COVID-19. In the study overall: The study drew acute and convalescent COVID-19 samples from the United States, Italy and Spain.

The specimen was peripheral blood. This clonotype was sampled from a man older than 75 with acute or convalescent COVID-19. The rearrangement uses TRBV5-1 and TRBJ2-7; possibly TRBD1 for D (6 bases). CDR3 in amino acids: CASRGNRASDEQYF. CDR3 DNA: TGCGCCAGCAGAGGTAACAGGGCTAGTGACGAGCAGTACTTC.